The 14 T cell receptor beta chains listed next were all sequenced from one sample in a study of blood T cell repertoires in COVID-19 (dated by TCRdb to about 2020). Receptor libraries were prepared by the immunoSEQ multiplex PCR assay. TCRdb provides this immuneACCESS table in a form limited to in-frame rearrangements. Some clones are lacking; in checked studies, under half of them reflect an unresolved V gene, and why the rest are absent is not known. The sample table contains about 170,000 clones; only one count was recorded for around 82% of them. The ten largest make up around 19% of the sample. Sequencing was done on a sample of peripheral blood. Receptors were obtained from a woman between 65 and 79 years old who had recovered from COVID-19.

The chain links TRBV19 to TRBJ1-1; 9 bases fit TRBD1. V was clipped by 7 bases and J by 0 bases; unmatched bases: 12. Germline loops: CDR1 LNHDA, CDR2 SQIVND (reference sequence). This CDR3 has 17 residues. The CDR3 bases are TGTGCCAGTAACCCCGGCGGGACAGGGTACATGAACACTGAAGCTTTCTTT. It yields the protein CASNPGGTGYMNTEAFF.

Comment on this clone: Other DNA sequences in the sample encode the same CDR3. This chain connects TRBV7-6 to TRBJ2-5; D unclear. Germline V gene sequence: CDR1 SGHVS, CDR2 FNYEAQ. Trimming left V 4 bases short and J 2 bases short, with 2 bases between. This CDR3 spans 11 amino acids. The DNA for the CDR3 is TGTGCCAGCAGCTCGCAAGAGACCCAGTACTTC. Protein product: CASSSQETQYF. Together with reference TRBV7-6 and TRBJ2-5, the CDR3 gives the full variable domain: GAGVSQSPRYKVTKRGQDVALRCDPISGHVSLYWYRQALGQGPEFLTYFNYEAQQDKSGLPNDRFSAERPEGSISTLTIQRTEQRDSAMYRCASSSQETQYFGPGTRLLVL.

CDR3 sequence: CASSEARQAYNSPLHF. In DNA, the CDR3 is TGTGCCAGCAGTGAAGCTCGACAGGCATATAATTCACCCCTCCACTTT. The V and J genes are TRBV6-1 and TRBJ1-6; possibly TRBD1 for D (6 bases). This CDR3 is 16 amino acids long. Germline values: CDR1 MNHNS, CDR2 SASEGT. Deletions cut 0 bases from V and 4 bases from J, with 10 bases between.

This chain links TRBV3-1 (or the pseudogene TRBV3-2) with TRBJ2-7; TRBD2 might be the D (6 bases). CDR3 size: 11 residues. Germline values: CDR1 LGHDT, CDR2 YNNKEL (reference sequence). The V end was cut by 5 bases, the J end by 9 bases, with 11 bases between. CDR3 nucleotides: TGTGCCAGCAGCGCGAACGGGGGGCAGTACTTC. Protein product: CASSANGGQYF.

This sequence joins TRBV19 and TRBJ1-1; D possibly corresponds to TRBD1 (5 bases). Trimming took 1 base from V and 5 from J, leaving 8 bases between them. This CDR3 is built from 13 residues. Germline V gene lookup returns CDR1 LNHDA and CDR2 SQIVND (reference sequence). For the CDR3, the DNA is TGTGCCAGTAGTATAGCCGGGGGGACTGAAGCTTTCTTT. Translating gives CASSIAGGTEAFF.

The J gene is TRBJ1-1, the V gene TRBV6-5, with D unclear. Germline loops: CDR1 MNHEY, CDR2 SVGAGI. Trimming removed 8 bases from V and 6 bases from J, with 10 bases in between. The CDR3 is made up of 11 amino acids. As DNA, the CDR3 is TGTGCCAGCCTAAGGGAGGCTGAAGCTTTCTTT. Protein: CASLREAEAFF.

The chain couples TRBV6-1 to TRBJ1-5, with D possibly TRBD1 on 6 matching bases. CDR3 size: 18 residues. Trimming stripped 2 bases from V and 0 bases from J, with 17 bases between. Germline V gene data show CDR1 as MNHNS and CDR2 as SASEGT. The CDR3 coding sequence is TGTGCCAGCAGTGAAAGGTGGGACACAGGGTATAGCAATCAGCCCCAGCATTTT. As protein: CASSERWDTGYSNQPQHF.

This clone was observed once. The chain recombines TRBV28 with TRBJ2-7; TRBD2 is a possible D gene (6 bases). CDR1 is MDHEN, CDR2 SYDVKM, per germline. V lost 3 bases, J lost 7 bases, and 7 bases lay in between. The CDR3 extends over 11 amino acids. CDR3 DNA: TGTGCCAGCAGTTTGGGGGGTGAGCAGTACTTC. This sequence encodes CASSLGGEQYF. Using reference TRBV28 and TRBJ2-7 for the parts outside the CDR3, the full variable domain is DVKVTQSSRYLVKRTGEKVFLECVQDMDHENMFWYRQDPGLGLRLIYFSYDVKMKEKGDIPEGYSVSREKKERFSLILESASTNQTSMYLCASSLGGEQYFGPGTRLTVT.

This chain uses TRBV19 with TRBJ2-3; TRBD1 matches at 12 bases. The CDR3 runs 16 residues. The V gene end was trimmed by 6 bases and the J gene end by 5 bases; junction bases not matched to a gene: 9. Germline V gene data show CDR1 as LNHDA and CDR2 as SQIVND (reference sequence). The CDR3 region has the DNA TGTGCCAGTAGGCCCGGGACAGGGGGCAAGAGAGATACGCAGTATTTT. Residues: CASRPGTGGKRDTQYF.

V usage is TRBV28 and J usage is TRBJ1-2, with D uncertain. The germline V gene has CDR1 MDHEN and CDR2 SYDVKM. The CDR3 consists of 11 residues. The V and J ends lost 8 bases and 3 bases respectively, with 7 bases between them. CDR3 in amino acids: CASEDYYGYTF. CDR3 bases: TGTGCCAGCGAGGATTACTATGGCTACACCTTC.

J is TRBJ2-1 and V is TRBV3-1 (or the pseudogene TRBV3-2); tentative D call: TRBD2 (6 bases). Trimming left V 2 bases short and J 6 bases short, with 17 bases between. The CDR3 extends over 16 amino acids. Germline V CDR1 and CDR2: LGHDT, YNNKEL (reference sequence). The CDR3 spells CASSQWGDGPTNEQFF. CDR3 in DNA: TGTGCCAGCAGCCAATGGGGGGACGGACCCACCAATGAGCAGTTCTTC.

A few counts support this clone. The chain carries TRBV3-1 (or the pseudogene TRBV3-2) and TRBJ2-3; tentatively, D is TRBD2 (7 bases). Trimming pared 4 bases from V and 6 bases from J, leaving 14 bases between. Germline values: CDR1 LGHDT, CDR2 YNNKEL (reference sequence). The CDR3 totals 14 residues. CDR3 amino acids: CASSRGGRMDTQYF. Written as DNA, the CDR3 is TGTGCCAGCAGCCGCGGGGGCCGAATGGATACGCAGTATTTT.

This clone is a singleton in its sample. This rearrangement joins TRBV6-6 to TRBJ2-7; D possibly corresponds to TRBD2 (6 bases). This CDR3 is 12 amino acids long. The V end lost 6 bases, the J end lost 7 bases, and 13 bases lay between the germline ends. Per the germline V gene, CDR1 is MNHNY and CDR2 is SVGAGI (reference sequence). The CDR3 DNA reads as TGTGCCAGCAGCCTCGTGGGGGGTGAGCAGTACTTC. It encodes CASSLVGGEQYF.

This clone was detected a few times. The gene calls are TRBV30 and TRBJ1-4, with 8 bases matching TRBD1. Trimming took 5 bases from V and 3 from J; bases not matched to a gene: 8. Germline V gene data show CDR1 as GTSNPN and CDR2 as SVGIG (reference sequence). The CDR3 extends over 15 amino acids. The CDR3 DNA follows: TGTGCCTGGGGGACCGGACAGGGAGCTAATGAAAAACTGTTTTTT. It is translated as CAWGTGQGANEKLFF.